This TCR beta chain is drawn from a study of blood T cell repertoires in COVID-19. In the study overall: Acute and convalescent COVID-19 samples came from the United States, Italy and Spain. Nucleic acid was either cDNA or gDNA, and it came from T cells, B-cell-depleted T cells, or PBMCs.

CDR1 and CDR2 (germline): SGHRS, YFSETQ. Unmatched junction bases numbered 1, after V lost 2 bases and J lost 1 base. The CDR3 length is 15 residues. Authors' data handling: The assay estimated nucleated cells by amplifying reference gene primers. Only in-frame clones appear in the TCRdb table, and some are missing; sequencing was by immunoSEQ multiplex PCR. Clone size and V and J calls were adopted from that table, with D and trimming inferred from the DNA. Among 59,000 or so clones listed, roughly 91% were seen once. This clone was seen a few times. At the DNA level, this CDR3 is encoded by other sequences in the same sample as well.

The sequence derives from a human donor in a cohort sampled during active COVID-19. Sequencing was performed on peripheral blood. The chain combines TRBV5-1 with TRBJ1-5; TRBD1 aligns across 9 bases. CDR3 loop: CASSLGTGSNQPQHF. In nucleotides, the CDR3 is TGCGCCAGCAGCTTAGGGACAGGGAGCAATCAGCCCCAGCATTTT.